This T cell receptor beta chain comes out of a study of T cells in Graves' hyperthyroidism and ophthalmopathy. Findings and limits, study-wide: Appearing also in blood were most of the thyroid clonotypes expanded above 0.001.

With regard to this clonotype: Its target is not known.

These patients, aged 18 to 65, had recently diagnosed hyperthyroidism lasting under 2 months. Together with thyroid ultrasound, orbital computed tomography, serum thyroxine and TRAb, clinical symptoms were used for diagnoses. Looked up from germline, CDR1 is MDHEN and CDR2 is SYDVKM. Losses at the gene ends were 8 bases for V and 5 bases for J; bases not matched to a gene: 4. This CDR3 spans 13 amino acids. From RNA transcripts, TCR beta CDR3 regions were amplified. RT-PCR in the first round (using the HTBI primer set) targeted the TCR CDR3. TCRdb re-derived calls from the multiplex PCR reads in MiXCR, one entry per CDR3 protein. Of approximately 400,000 distinct CDR3 sequences in the sample, more than 15% were seen once.

The J gene is TRBJ1-2, the V gene TRBV28; 11 nucleotides agree with TRBD1. The sequencing sample was made of blood. The origin of this receptor is a woman aged 18-35 years with Graves' hyperthyroidism. Here the CDR3 DNA reads TGTGCCAGCTGGACAGGGGGCCGGTATGGCTACACCTTC. Translated: CASWTGGRYGYTF.